The sample holds many counts of the clone carrying this TCR beta chain. Its antigen is as yet unknown. For the library, individual cDNA molecules each received unique molecular identifiers. In the study's own analysis: 100,000 or so TCRs per sample was the median, with a range of about 23,224 to 750,000. A single record per CDR3 protein comes from TCRdb applying MiXCR to the RACE reads. For this entry, the V and J calls and clone size follow TCRdb and not the study's own pipeline. The sample yields 55,000 to 75,000 distinct CDR3 sequences, roughly 6.6% seen once. This CDR3 contains 15 residues. Germline values: CDR1 SGHAT, CDR2 FQNNGV. V dropped 4 bases and J dropped 5 bases, with 15 bases sitting between them. These data belong to a study of human T cells and chemical hapten exposure. Study-wide points: Following DPC sensitization, TCRs present above 1 in 1000 frequency showed no change.

Time point indicated: healthy volunteer bleed at 6 weeks. Extraction of total RNA was performed on unfractionated whole blood. This sequence joins TRBV11-2 and TRBJ2-1; D is uncertain. The sequenced sample was whole blood. The clonotype comes from a female donor in good health. Some clones in this sample may be carry-over from other donors' samples. The CDR3 here is CASSSNTWGNNEQFF. The CDR3 nucleotides are TGTGCCAGCAGCTCCAACACTTGGGGAAACAATGAGCAGTTCTTC. The entire variable domain, with the rest obtained from reference TRBV11-2 and TRBJ2-1, is as follows: EAGVAQSPRYKIIEKRQSVAFWCNPISGHATLYWYQQILGQGPKLLIQFQNNGVVDDSQLPKDRFSAERLKGVDSTLKIQPAKLEDSAVYLCASSSNTWGNNEQFFGPGTRLTVL.